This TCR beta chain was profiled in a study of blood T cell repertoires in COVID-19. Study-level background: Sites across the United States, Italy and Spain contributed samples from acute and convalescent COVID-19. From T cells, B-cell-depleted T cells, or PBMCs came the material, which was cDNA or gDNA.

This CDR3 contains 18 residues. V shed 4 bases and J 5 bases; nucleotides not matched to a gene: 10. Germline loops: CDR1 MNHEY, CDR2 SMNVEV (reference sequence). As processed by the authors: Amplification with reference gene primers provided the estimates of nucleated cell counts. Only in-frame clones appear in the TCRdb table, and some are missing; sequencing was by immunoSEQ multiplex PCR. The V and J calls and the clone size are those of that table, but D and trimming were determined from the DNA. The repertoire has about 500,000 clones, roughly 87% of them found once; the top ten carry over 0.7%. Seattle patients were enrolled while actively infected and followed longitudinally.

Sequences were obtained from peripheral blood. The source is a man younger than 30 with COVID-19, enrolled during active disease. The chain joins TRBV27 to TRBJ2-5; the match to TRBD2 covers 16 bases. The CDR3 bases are TGTGCCAGCAGTTCGGGACTAGCGGGGGGGCTTGCGGATGAGACCCAGTACTTC. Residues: CASSSGLAGGLADETQYF.